The 18 T cell receptor beta chains below were found in one sample sequenced in a study of blood T cell repertoires in COVID-19. Clones were read by immunoSEQ multiplex PCR, and TCRdb kept only the in-frame ones, dropping some. The sample gives tens of thousands of clones, roughly four fifths of which show up once; about 6% is in the top ten. The sequenced sample consisted of peripheral blood. All receptors derive from a woman aged 55-75 years with acute or convalescent COVID-19.

The J gene is TRBJ2-7, the V gene TRBV9; 8 nucleotides line up with TRBD2. The ends lost 0 bases at V and 5 bases at J; junction bases unmatched: 7. This CDR3 region has 15 residues. Germline V CDR1 and CDR2: SGDLS, YYNGEE. The CDR3: CASSVGNGGAHEQYF. In DNA, the CDR3 is TGTGCCAGCAGCGTAGGTAACGGGGGGGCTCACGAGCAGTACTTC. The variable domain in full, with the rest retrieved from reference TRBV9 and TRBJ2-7, is DSGVTQTPKHLITATGQRVTLRCSPRSGDLSVYWYQQSLDQGLQFLIQYYNGEERAKGNILERFSAQQFPDLHSELNLSSLELGDSALYFCASSVGNGGAHEQYFGPGTRLTVT.

This clone appeared a few times. This chain joins TRBV19 and TRBJ1-6; 7 bases line up with TRBD1. This CDR3 has 16 residues. V shed 9 bases, J shed 7 bases, and the junction held 15 bases outside the gene matches. Germline V gives CDR1 LNHDA, CDR2 SQIVND (reference sequence). CDR3 DNA sequence: TGTGCCAGCCGCGTAGGGTTGACAGGGAGGAATTCACCCCTCCACTTT. Amino acids: CASRVGLTGRNSPLHF.

This clone came up once. The chain recombines TRBV24-1 with TRBJ1-5, with D perhaps TRBD1 (6 bases). The ends were cut back, 4 bases at V and 1 base at J, with 13 bases in the middle. CDR3 length equals 16 residues. Looked up from germline, CDR1 is KGHDR and CDR2 is SFDVKD. This chain's CDR3 is CATSEPGAESNQPQHF. CDR3 nucleotides: TGTGCCACCAGTGAGCCAGGGGCAGAGAGCAATCAGCCCCAGCATTTT.

V is TRBV19 and J is TRBJ1-1, with D maybe TRBD1 (6 bases). Germline V gene sequence: CDR1 LNHDA, CDR2 SQIVND (reference sequence). With 5 bases removed from V and 4 bases from J, the gap between germline ends came to 14 bases. This CDR3 has 14 residues. DNA for the CDR3: TGTGCCAGTAGTCTACAGGGAATCGGCACTGAAGCTTTCTTT. It encodes CASSLQGIGTEAFF.

This chain uses TRBV11-1 with TRBJ1-1, with D possibly being TRBD1 (5 bases). The germline V gene encodes CDR1 SGHAT and CDR2 FQDESV (reference sequence). The V gene lost 1 base and the J gene lost 0 bases, with 9 bases spanning the gap. This CDR3 comprises 15 residues. CDR3 DNA sequence: TGTGCCAGCAGCTTAGGAGCAGGGATGAACACTGAAGCTTTCTTT. This encodes CASSLGAGMNTEAFF.

The V call is TRBV30, the J call TRBJ1-2; D is perhaps TRBD1 (5 bases). Germline V gives CDR1 GTSNPN, CDR2 SVGIG (reference sequence). CDR3 length equals 13 residues. Trimming pared 1 base from V and 5 bases from J, leaving 11 bases between. CDR3 in DNA: TGTGCCTGGAGTGACCCCCGGGGGTATGGCTACACCTTC. It translates to CAWSDPRGYGYTF.

The V gene is TRBV11-3, the J gene TRBJ2-5, with D perhaps matching TRBD2 (6 bases). This CDR3 comprises 15 residues. V lost 1 base and J lost 4, with 13 bases in between. The germline CDR1 and CDR2 sequences are SGHNT and YENEEA. CDR3 region: CASSLAGGGSETQYF. The CDR3 nucleotides are TGTGCCAGCAGCTTAGCCGGGGGTGGATCAGAGACCCAGTACTTC.

This sequence joins TRBV6-5 and TRBJ1-2; D is unresolved. The CDR3 spans 12 residues. From germline, CDR1 is MNHEY and CDR2 SVGAGI. Trimming took 8 bases from V and 2 from J, leaving 9 bases between them. As DNA, the CDR3 is TGTGCCAGCGGGCGAAGGAACTATGGCTACACCTTC. Protein: CASGRRNYGYTF.

The chain links TRBV3-1 (or the pseudogene TRBV3-2) to TRBJ1-6, with D unclear. The CDR3 has 15 amino acids. Germline CDR1 LGHDT, CDR2 YNNKEL (reference sequence). With 0 bases removed from V and 7 bases from J, the gap between germline ends came to 10 bases. The CDR3 DNA is TGTGCCAGCAGCCAAGATTACGGCGGGAATTCACCCCTCCACTTT. Amino acid sequence: CASSQDYGGNSPLHF.

V gene TRBV18 combines with J gene TRBJ2-7; D is ambiguous. Germline values: CDR1 KGHSH, CDR2 LQKENI. CDR3 length equals 15 residues. Trimming took 2 bases from V and 4 from J, leaving 15 bases between them. In nucleotides, the CDR3 is TGTGCCAGCTCACCAAAACAGAGCACCCCTTACGAGCAGTACTTC. Translation gives CASSPKQSTPYEQYF.

The V gene is TRBV13, the J gene TRBJ2-1; TRBD2 aligns across 11 bases. The CDR3 is 18 amino acids. With 1 base clipped from V and 9 bases from J, the junction kept 14 bases outside the gene matches. Germline values: CDR1 PRHDT, CDR2 FYEKMQ (reference sequence). CDR3 bases: TGTGCCAGCAGCTTAGCGGGGCTAGCGGGGGGCTTCGCCGGTGAGCAGTTCTTC. This translates into CASSLAGLAGGFAGEQFF.

This sequence joins TRBV11-2 and TRBJ2-2; 7 nucleotides line up with TRBD1. Germline lookup yields CDR1 SGHAT and CDR2 FQNNGV. With V trimmed by 4 bases and J by 6 bases, 5 bases remained unmatched. The length of the CDR3 is 14 residues. The CDR3 DNA follows: TGTGCCAGCAGCTCGCGACAGGGAGCCGGGGAGCTGTTTTTT. It is translated as CASSSRQGAGELFF.

This rearrangement joins TRBV12-3 or TRBV12-4 to TRBJ2-7, with a weak D call TRBD2 (7 bases). The CDR3 extends over 13 amino acids. The ends were cut back, 6 bases at V and 3 bases at J, with 12 bases in the middle. This CDR3 reads CASRMGGHYEQYF. In nucleotides, the CDR3 is TGTGCCAGCAGGATGGGGGGGCACTACGAGCAGTACTTC.

V is TRBV6-6 and J is TRBJ2-1, with 7 bases aligning to TRBD1. This CDR3 contains 16 residues. V was clipped by 5 bases and J by 4 bases; unmatched bases: 11. From germline, CDR1 is MNHNY and CDR2 SVGAGI (reference sequence). CDR3 loop: CASSRRPGQPYNEQFF. In DNA form, the CDR3 reads TGTGCCAGCAGTCGTCGACCGGGACAGCCGTACAATGAGCAGTTCTTC.

The chain is built from TRBV5-8 and TRBJ2-2, with 8 bases aligning to TRBD1. The CDR3 totals 15 residues. Germline V gives CDR1 SGHTS, CDR2 YDEGEE. Trimming removed 4 bases from V and 6 bases from J; junction bases left unmatched: 8. The CDR3 coding sequence is TGTGCCAGCAGCCTCGGACAGGGAAAGTCCGGGGAGCTGTTTTTT. This codes for CASSLGQGKSGELFF.

This chain connects TRBV2 to TRBJ1-2; no clear D gene. Per the germline V gene, CDR1 is SNHLY and CDR2 is FYNNEI. Trimming left V 3 bases short and J 2 bases short, with 7 bases between. The CDR3 has 13 residues. The CDR3 region is CASSEYQNYGYTF. CDR3 nucleotide sequence: TGTGCCAGCAGTGAGTACCAGAACTATGGCTACACCTTC.

The chain carries TRBV4-2 and TRBJ2-4; 7 nucleotides agree with TRBD1. Trimming cost V 3 bases and J 9 bases; bases outside gene matches: 8. The CDR3 has 14 residues. CDR1 and CDR2 from the germline V gene are LGHNA and YNFKEQ. In DNA form, the CDR3 reads TGTGCCAGCAGCCAGGAAACAGGGGCCGGCATTCAGTACTTC. Translating gives CASSQETGAGIQYF.

The chain employs TRBV6-1 and TRBJ1-6, with 11 bases identical to TRBD1. Germline V gives CDR1 MNHNS, CDR2 SASEGT. Trimming at V came to 2 bases and at J to 7 bases, leaving 7 bases not matched to a gene. The CDR3 length is 17 residues. The chain's CDR3 is CASSETLRDRGNSPLHF. The CDR3 bases are TGTGCCAGCAGTGAAACACTTAGGGACAGGGGGAATTCACCCCTCCACTTT.